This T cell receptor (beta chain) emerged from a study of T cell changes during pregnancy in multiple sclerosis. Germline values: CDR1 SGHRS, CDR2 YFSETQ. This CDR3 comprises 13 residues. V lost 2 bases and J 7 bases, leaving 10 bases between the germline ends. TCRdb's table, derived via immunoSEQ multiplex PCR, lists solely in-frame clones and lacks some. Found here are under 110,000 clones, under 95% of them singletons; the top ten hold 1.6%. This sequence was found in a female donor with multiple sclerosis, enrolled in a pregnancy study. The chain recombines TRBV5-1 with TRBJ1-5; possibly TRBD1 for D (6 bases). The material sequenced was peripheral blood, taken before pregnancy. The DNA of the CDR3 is TGCGCCAGCAGCTTCGGACAGAACCAGCCCCAGCATTTT. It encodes CASSFGQNQPQHF.